Sequencing of this T cell receptor beta chain was carried out in a study of blood T cells in healthy people across ages (dated by TCRdb to 2015 to 2017). With regard to the full study: In model experiments, roughly one uniquely barcoded TCR beta cDNA molecule per two T cells was captured by template switching. Age-related changes in TCR beta repertoire diversity were measured in the study by deep sequencing normalized with unique cDNA molecular identifiers. The donors were divided into four age groups: young (average around 15 years), middle-aged (almost 40), aged (about 61) and long-lived (nearly 85). For two donors (one aged 18 to 29 and one aged 80 or older), the study analyzed two additional independent replicas of 1 million unique cDNA reads from the same blood draw.

Systemically healthy Caucasian individuals from Russia, 39 in total and aged roughly 6 to 100 years, were included as donors. Each donor gave 8 to 10 milliliters of peripheral blood, collected into EDTA-treated Vacutainer tubes. Ficoll-Paque density-gradient centrifugation was used to isolate PBMCs, with at least 6.5 million per sample. Trizol reagent was used to extract total RNA from the PBMCs, yielding at least 5.5 micrograms per sample. For every donor, flow cytometry on a PBMC aliquot measured the percentage of naive CD45RAhigh/CD27high T cells. Looking up the germline V gene yields CDR1 MNHEY and CDR2 SVGEGT. The germline V and J ends show losses of 6 bases and 6 bases respectively, and no gene match explains 3 bases of the junction. From cysteine to phenylalanine, the CDR3 is 14 amino acids long. Only CDR3 DNA is held: 42 bases, read in frame from base 1. The library came from 5' RACE. Instrument on record: Illumina HiSeq 2500. A second PCR of about 7 to 12 cycles was performed with a sample-barcoded 5' primer and a J-beta primer mix. A template-switch 5' adaptor carrying 12 random nucleotides introduced a unique molecular identifier onto each TCR beta cDNA molecule. At least 2.5 million CDR3-containing paired-end reads were obtained from each sample. First-strand cDNA synthesis was performed from all RNA using the Mint cDNA synthesis kit, with priming by a TRBC-specific oligonucleotide. All cDNA was treated with uracil-DNA glycosylase and then went through a first 18-cycle PCR with the universal primers M1SS and BC2_uni_R. The authors' pipeline ran thus. Normalization of each sample was performed by random selection of 1 million high-quality reads, each carrying a distinct molecular identifier. Reads with shared molecular identifiers were discarded instead of being binned into consensus sequences. CDR3 identification, clonotype clustering and error correction used MiTCR with a Q25 quality threshold and the strictest error-elimination algorithm. Lower-bound total TCR beta diversity was estimated with a nonparametric unseen species model using Euler transformation. Starting from the raw public reads, TCRdb applied fastp trimming at Q25, assembled clones with MiXCR and retained in-frame beta chains. All rows with the same CDR3 protein become a single entry with the most common DNA and genes. The V and J calls were not made by the authors but by TCRdb's processing. In this sample the table shows 800,000 or so distinct CDR3 sequences, 25% of which occur a single time. The ten largest clones capture 3% to 4% of the sample.

With respect to this clonotype: Its cognate antigen has yet to be identified. Base-call qualities are not available, and no considerably larger clone is one nucleotide away.

Results and caveats for the whole study, not just this receptor: The long-lived group showed more naive CD4+ T cells, fewer expanded clones and increased TCR diversity than the aged group, suggesting age selection. Donor CMV infection status was unknown, potentially confounding age-related changes in expanded clonotypes. Conclusive comparison of naive and antigen-experienced compartments was prevented by the profiling of bulk unsorted PBMCs. As age increased, observed TCR beta diversity per million T cells dropped in a roughly linear way, and a significant reduction was already evident by age 40. Estimates of total diversity based on one million sequenced T cells were regarded as lower bounds and as underestimates. There was a strong correlation between observed TCR beta diversity and the percentage of naive T cells measured by flow cytometry.

These same records also appear under a second study, on T cells of mothers and their children. The second study's paper adds: The donors were nine systemically healthy Caucasian individuals, made up of three mothers and their six children. cDNA synthesis consumed the entire amount of extracted RNA, loaded at approximately 1.6 ug RNA in each 15 ul reaction. Sample barcodes and 2-4 random nucleotides were added via the M1S primer in the second PCR. Over 10 million TCR beta CDR3 reads came from each mother, compared with 3.3 million or so reads from each child. In both related and unrelated pairs, thymic selection shapes the output of TCR recombination in a similar way, with inherited differences having only a minor effect. Normalized repertoire overlap was always slightly but never significantly higher in related than unrelated mother-child pairs. Persistent microchimeric T cell clones were not detected, at a sensitivity of approximately 98 clones per million clonotypes. To look for features that set related mother-child pairs apart from unrelated individuals, the researchers ran deep NGS to compare the TCR beta repertoires of mothers and children. The mean age was roughly 44 +/- 4 years for the mothers and about 10 +/- 4 years for the children. Libraries were sequenced on Illumina HiSeq 2000 with 100+100 nt paired-end reads after adapter ligation with NEBNext reagents. To avoid cross-contamination, the mother libraries and the child libraries were prepared a month apart and sequenced in separate runs. For each donor, somewhere between 500,000 and 2,000,000 distinct TCR beta clonotypes were identified. Naive TCR beta clonotypes were estimated from low-frequency clonotypes matched to each donor's FACS-determined naive share, without sorting.

This TCR came from a boy younger than 18 in good health. The sequenced material came from blood. The V and J genes are TRBV6-2 or TRBV6-3 and TRBJ2-1; TRBD2 fits 12 bases in the junction. The nucleotide sequence reads TGTGCCAGCAGCCAGACTAGCGGGGGCAATGAGCAGTTCTTC. This gives the protein CASSQTSGGNEQFF.